The entry below gives a single TCR beta chain sequence along with its context. The sample belongs to a study of cytotoxic CD8 clonotypes in ibrutinib-treated CLL. The CDR3 extends over 13 amino acids. Deletions cut 4 bases from V and 2 bases from J, with 9 bases between. Germline loops: CDR1 SGHRS, CDR2 YFSETQ. Deep sequencing aimed at 1 in 200,000 to 1 in 1 million T cells' resolution. Data came from immunoSEQ multiplex PCR; TCRdb stores just in-frame clones and leaves some out. The repertoire has 250,000 to 350,000 clones, roughly three quarters of them found once; the top ten carry about 5%. From cryopreserved PBMCs came approximately 1.9 micrograms of genomic DNA used for TCR beta libraries.

The TCR originated in a human donor with chronic lymphocytic leukemia. J is TRBJ1-1 and V is TRBV5-1; D is ambiguous. This specimen was PBMCs, taken at disease progression, from a patient treated with ibrutinib. The CDR3 spells CASSGRYNTEAFF. The CDR3, as DNA: TGCGCCAGCAGCGGAAGATACAACACTGAAGCTTTCTTT.